These T cell receptor beta chains were read from a single sample in a study of response to subunit inactivated influenza vaccine. Each CDR3 protein is one row after TCRdb ran MiXCR on the RT-PCR reads. The data hold around 520,000 distinct CDR3 sequences, with around 11% observed a single time. Specimen: PBMCs from blood, collected on the day of vaccination. These receptor sequences come from a middle-aged man who received an inactivated influenza vaccine. The CDR3 runs from the conserved cysteine through the conserved F or W. The D gene is left open where the match is weak. Expanded clones are given a class, and other clones once, few, many or no size at all.

v_call: TRBV3-1
clone_size: few
j_call: TRBJ2-5
d_call: TRBD1
cdr3_nt: TGTGCCAGCAGCCAAGAAGTGACAGGGGGAGAGACCCAGTACTTC
cdr3_aa: CASSQEVTGGETQYF

v_call: TRBV12-3/TRBV12-4
clone_size: .
j_call: TRBJ1-5
d_call: .
cdr3_nt: TGTGCCAGCAGTTTAGGGCAGGCGTACAATCACCCCCAGCATTTT
cdr3_aa: CASSLGQAYNHPQHF

v_call: TRBV10-3
clone_size: .
j_call: TRBJ2-5
d_call: .
cdr3_nt: TGTGCCATCAGTGACGGACGGAGACACCAAGAGACCCAGTACTTC
cdr3_aa: CAISDGRRHQETQYF

v_call: TRBV9
clone_size: few
j_call: TRBJ2-2
d_call: TRBD1
cdr3_nt: TGTGCCAGCAGCGTAGACAGGGGGAACACCGGGGAGCTGTTTTTT
cdr3_aa: CASSVDRGNTGELFF

v_call: TRBV4-3
clone_size: .
j_call: TRBJ2-7
d_call: .
cdr3_nt: TGCGCCAGCAGCCAAGTTGAGAGGGGCGAGCAGTACTTC
cdr3_aa: CASSQVERGEQYF

v_call: TRBV4-2
clone_size: .
j_call: TRBJ2-5
d_call: TRBD1
cdr3_nt: TGTGCCAGCAGCCCTGCGGGACAGGGGATCCAAGAGACCCAGTACTTC
cdr3_aa: CASSPAGQGIQETQYF

v_call: TRBV5-1
clone_size: .
j_call: TRBJ2-4
d_call: TRBD2
cdr3_nt: TGCGCCAGCAGCCTTGCCCCAGGACTAGAAAACATTCAGTACTTC
cdr3_aa: CASSLAPGLENIQYF

v_call: TRBV24-1
clone_size: few
j_call: TRBJ2-2
d_call: .
cdr3_nt: TGTGCCACCAACGGACTGAACACCGGGGAGCTGTTTTTT
cdr3_aa: CATNGLNTGELFF

v_call: TRBV25-1
clone_size: few
j_call: TRBJ2-1
d_call: TRBD2
cdr3_nt: TGTGCAGCAAGTCTACTAGCGGGAGGTCATGAGCAGTTCTTC
cdr3_aa: CAASLLAGGHEQFF

v_call: TRBV12-3/TRBV12-4
clone_size: .
j_call: TRBJ1-1
d_call: .
cdr3_nt: TGTGCCAGCAGTAGGTACATGAACACTGAAGCTTTCTTT
cdr3_aa: CASSRYMNTEAFF

v_call: TRBV5-1
clone_size: few
j_call: TRBJ2-7
d_call: TRBD2
cdr3_nt: TGCGCCAGTCATAGCGGGGGCCTGACCTACGAGCAGTACTTC
cdr3_aa: CASHSGGLTYEQYF

v_call: TRBV20-1
clone_size: few
j_call: TRBJ2-1
d_call: TRBD2
cdr3_nt: TGCAGTGCTATATCGGGTAGACGGACTAGCGGTTTTCCTTCGAGCTCCTACAATGAGCAGTTCTTC
cdr3_aa: CSAISGRRTSGFPSSSYNEQFF

v_call: TRBV7-9
clone_size: .
j_call: TRBJ2-2
d_call: TRBD2
cdr3_nt: TGTGCCAGCTGCCTGGGGTCTAGCGGGGCCACCGGGGAGCTGTTTTTT
cdr3_aa: CASCLGSSGATGELFF

v_call: TRBV6-2/TRBV6-3
clone_size: few
j_call: TRBJ2-2
d_call: TRBD2
cdr3_nt: TGTGCCAGCAATCCGGGAGGAAACACCGGGGAGCTGTTTTTT
cdr3_aa: CASNPGGNTGELFF

v_call: TRBV7-2
clone_size: .
j_call: TRBJ2-7
d_call: TRBD2
cdr3_nt: TGTGCCAGCAGCACTGGACTAGCGGACTACGAGCAGTACTTC
cdr3_aa: CASSTGLADYEQYF

v_call: TRBV29-1
clone_size: .
j_call: TRBJ2-3
d_call: .
cdr3_nt: TGCAGCGTTGACCGCCAGGCAGATACGCAGTATTTT
cdr3_aa: CSVDRQADTQYF

v_call: TRBV5-1
clone_size: few
j_call: TRBJ1-5
d_call: .
cdr3_nt: TGCGCCAGCAGCGCGGGAGACAGGAATCAGCCCCAGCATTTT
cdr3_aa: CASSAGDRNQPQHF

v_call: TRBV5-1
clone_size: few
j_call: TRBJ2-7
d_call: .
cdr3_nt: TGCGCCAGCAGCCCGGACGGAGTCTCCCTCTCCTACGAGCAGTACTTC
cdr3_aa: CASSPDGVSLSYEQYF

v_call: TRBV3-1
clone_size: .
j_call: TRBJ2-5
d_call: TRBD2
cdr3_nt: TGTGCCAGCAGCCGGCAGACTAGCGGCAGACAAGAGACCCAGTACTTC
cdr3_aa: CASSRQTSGRQETQYF

v_call: TRBV24-1
clone_size: few
j_call: TRBJ2-7
d_call: .
cdr3_nt: TGTGCCACCAGTGATGGGACATCCTACGAGCAGTACTTC
cdr3_aa: CATSDGTSYEQYF

v_call: TRBV3-1
clone_size: few
j_call: TRBJ2-7
d_call: .
cdr3_nt: TGTGCCAGCAGCCAGGTCAGGTCCACCTACGAGCAGTACTTC
cdr3_aa: CASSQVRSTYEQYF

v_call: TRBV5-6
clone_size: many
j_call: TRBJ2-7
d_call: .
cdr3_nt: TGTGCCAGCAGCTTGGGACTGGCAGGGCACGAGCAGTACTTC
cdr3_aa: CASSLGLAGHEQYF

v_call: TRBV28
clone_size: few
j_call: TRBJ1-1
d_call: TRBD1
cdr3_nt: TGTGCCAGCAGTTTATACACAGGGGGGAACACTGAAGCTTTCTTT
cdr3_aa: CASSLYTGGNTEAFF

v_call: TRBV11-2
clone_size: few
j_call: TRBJ2-4
d_call: .
cdr3_nt: TGTGCCAGCAGCCTGGGACCGATCAAAAACATTCAGTACTTC
cdr3_aa: CASSLGPIKNIQYF

v_call: TRBV5-6
clone_size: few
j_call: TRBJ1-1
d_call: .
cdr3_nt: TGTGCCAGCAGCTTGGGGATCAGTTTCATGAACACTGAAGCTTTCTTT
cdr3_aa: CASSLGISFMNTEAFF

v_call: TRBV7-8
clone_size: .
j_call: TRBJ2-1
d_call: .
cdr3_nt: TGTGCCAGCAGGCGGGACTCCAATGAGCAGTTCTTC
cdr3_aa: CASRRDSNEQFF

v_call: TRBV3-1
clone_size: many
j_call: TRBJ2-7
d_call: .
cdr3_nt: TGTGCCAGCAGCCTCGGACCTGACAGATACGAGCAGTACTTC
cdr3_aa: CASSLGPDRYEQYF

v_call: TRBV6-5
clone_size: .
j_call: TRBJ1-1
d_call: .
cdr3_nt: TGTGCCAGCAGTTACTCAGGGGGGAGGCTGGTCACTGAAGCTTTCTTT
cdr3_aa: CASSYSGGRLVTEAFF

v_call: TRBV11-2
clone_size: .
j_call: TRBJ2-1
d_call: .
cdr3_nt: TGTGCCAGCAGCTTAGTGAGGGGGGGTCTAGGTAATGAGCAGTTCTTC
cdr3_aa: CASSLVRGGLGNEQFF

v_call: TRBV29-1
clone_size: .
j_call: TRBJ2-5
d_call: .
cdr3_nt: TGCAGCGTCGAAGGGTTAGGGGAAGAGACCCAGTACTTC
cdr3_aa: CSVEGLGEETQYF

v_call: TRBV9
clone_size: few
j_call: TRBJ2-5
d_call: TRBD1
cdr3_nt: TGTGCCAGCAGCGAGACCGGGACAGGGGGCATTACCGGCCACTCTTCATTC
cdr3_aa: CASSETGTGGITGHSSF

v_call: TRBV9
clone_size: .
j_call: TRBJ2-5
d_call: TRBD1
cdr3_nt: TGTGCCAGCAGCGGCCCCGCCGGGACAGAAGAGACCCAGTACTTC
cdr3_aa: CASSGPAGTEETQYF

v_call: TRBV7-2
clone_size: .
j_call: TRBJ2-5
d_call: TRBD1
cdr3_nt: TGTGCCAGCAGTCCCAACAGGGGGGCCCAAGAGACCCAGTACTTC
cdr3_aa: CASSPNRGAQETQYF

v_call: TRBV12-3/TRBV12-4
clone_size: .
j_call: TRBJ1-1
d_call: TRBD1
cdr3_nt: TGTGCCAGCAGTTTTAAGGGGGCAATGAACACTGAAGCTTTCTTT
cdr3_aa: CASSFKGAMNTEAFF

v_call: TRBV10-3
clone_size: many
j_call: TRBJ2-3
d_call: .
cdr3_nt: TGTGCCATCAGTGAGTCGACACGAAGCACAGATACGCAGTATTTT
cdr3_aa: CAISESTRSTDTQYF

v_call: TRBV29-1
clone_size: many
j_call: TRBJ2-3
d_call: TRBD2
cdr3_nt: TGCAGCGTTCTGGCGGGAGCACCCACAGATACGCAGTATTTT
cdr3_aa: CSVLAGAPTDTQYF

v_call: TRBV30
clone_size: many
j_call: TRBJ2-7
d_call: TRBD1
cdr3_nt: TGTGCCTGGAGTATCGGGACAGTTTCCTACGAGCAGTACTTC
cdr3_aa: CAWSIGTVSYEQYF

v_call: TRBV6-1
clone_size: .
j_call: TRBJ2-3
d_call: TRBD1
cdr3_nt: TGTGCCAGCGGAAACAGGGGGCAGACAGATACGCAGTATTTT
cdr3_aa: CASGNRGQTDTQYF

v_call: TRBV7-2
clone_size: few
j_call: TRBJ2-4
d_call: .
cdr3_nt: TGTGCCAGCAGCTTAGGCTCAGGGGCAAACATTCAGTACTTC
cdr3_aa: CASSLGSGANIQYF

v_call: TRBV11-2
clone_size: .
j_call: TRBJ2-3
d_call: .
cdr3_nt: TGTGCCAGCAGCCCCGGGACTCGTAAGGGAGATACGCAGTATTTT
cdr3_aa: CASSPGTRKGDTQYF

v_call: TRBV5-5
clone_size: many
j_call: TRBJ1-2
d_call: TRBD1
cdr3_nt: TGTGCCAGCAGCAGCCGGGACAGGGCCCTCAGTAACTATGGCTACACCTTC
cdr3_aa: CASSSRDRALSNYGYTF

v_call: TRBV6-2/TRBV6-3
clone_size: .
j_call: TRBJ2-2
d_call: .
cdr3_nt: TGTGCCAGCACCCCCCAGGGGAGGGCCAACACCGGGGAGCTGTTTTTT
cdr3_aa: CASTPQGRANTGELFF

v_call: TRBV5-1
clone_size: .
j_call: TRBJ2-1
d_call: TRBD2
cdr3_nt: TGCGCCAGCAGCTTTACTAGCGGGGGGGCAATAAATGAGCAGTTCTTC
cdr3_aa: CASSFTSGGAINEQFF

v_call: TRBV12-3/TRBV12-4
clone_size: many
j_call: TRBJ1-2
d_call: .
cdr3_nt: TGTGCCAGCAGTTTAGACAAAAACTATGGCTACACCTTC
cdr3_aa: CASSLDKNYGYTF

v_call: TRBV6-2/TRBV6-3
clone_size: few
j_call: TRBJ2-7
d_call: .
cdr3_nt: TGTGCCAGCAGCTCGCCCGGCCCTCCGATATACTTC
cdr3_aa: CASSSPGPPIYF